This T cell receptor beta chain was obtained from a study of cytomegalovirus exposure and HLA in healthy donors. The PCR employed 60 Vbeta primers together with 13 Jbeta primers. The data were produced by immunoSEQ multiplex PCR, yet TCRdb's version contains in-frame clones alone and is incomplete. The repertoire holds 75,000 to 85,000 clones, with 60% to 85% as singletons. V lost 3 bases and J 0 bases, leaving 9 bases between the germline ends. From germline, CDR1 is WNHNN and CDR2 SYGVQD (reference sequence). The CDR3 is made up of 15 amino acids. This TCR came from a male donor in good health and CMV-seronegative. The chain carries TRBV10-1 and TRBJ1-3; D perhaps matches TRBD1 (5 bases). The specimen sequenced was PBMCs. CDR3 DNA: TGCGCCAGCAGTGATCACAGGTCCTCTGGAAACACCATATATTTT. Encoded protein: CASSDHRSSGNTIYF.